These 23 T cell receptor beta chains were all obtained from the same sample, sequenced in a study of immune heterogeneity within non-small cell lung tumors. Amplification of the TCR beta CDR3 was achieved through multiplex PCR with 32 V and 13 J primers. TCRdb re-called the multiplex PCR reads through MiXCR, storing one row per CDR3 protein. The repertoire holds thousands of distinct CDR3 sequences, with over 45% as singletons. Bulk tumor genomic DNA, approximately 570 ng per sample, was the template. Biopsies that were spaced far apart were taken, several per primary tumor, during surgery. Curative surgery was undertaken by patients, who had untreated, newly diagnosed non-small cell lung cancer. Input material: lung tumor tissue. The receptors originated from a man in his fifties or sixties with non-small cell lung cancer.

The rearrangement links TRBV19 to TRBJ1-2; D might be TRBD1 (6 bases). Germline V gene lookup returns CDR1 LNHDA and CDR2 SQIVND (reference sequence). The ends were cut back, 6 bases at V and 2 bases at J, with 13 bases in the middle. This CDR3 has 14 amino acids. The CDR3 nucleotides are TGTGCCAGTAGGCAAGCTGACAGGAACTATGGCTACACCTTC. Translation gives CASRQADRNYGYTF.

The rearrangement links TRBV20-1 to TRBJ2-3; 12 nucleotides match TRBD2. This CDR3 has 16 amino acids. V shed 0 bases, J shed 5 bases, and the junction held 6 bases outside the gene matches. From germline, CDR1 is DFQATT and CDR2 SNEGSKA (reference sequence). As DNA, the CDR3 is TGCAGTGCTAGAGATAGGACTAGCGGGATAAGAGATACGCAGTATTTT. It specifies CSARDRTSGIRDTQYF.

This clonotype was recorded once. This sequence joins TRBV24-1 and TRBJ2-1; 8 bases match TRBD2. CDR1 is KGHDR and CDR2 is SFDVKD in the germline V gene. The CDR3 extends over 15 amino acids. The V segment lost 7 bases and the J segment 5 bases; nucleotides outside the gene matches: 9. The CDR3 protein is CATSGSGSGNNEQFF. For the CDR3, the DNA is TGTGCCACCAGCGGAAGCGGGAGTGGTAACAATGAGCAGTTCTTC.

This chain joins TRBV4-3 and TRBJ2-7, with 8 bases identical to TRBD1. The J segment lost 3 bases and the V segment lost 2 bases, leaving 3 bases of the junction unmatched. The CDR3 length is 14 residues. Germline V lookup: CDR1 LGHNA, CDR2 YSLEER. This CDR3 is CASSQNTGGYEQYF. The CDR3 nucleotides read TGCGCCAGCAGCCAAAATACAGGGGGCTACGAGCAGTACTTC.

The chain carries TRBV5-1 and TRBJ2-5; maybe TRBD1 (5 bases). Looked up from germline, CDR1 is SGHRS and CDR2 is YFSETQ. Trimming left V 0 bases short and J 4 bases short, with 10 bases between. This CDR3 spans 14 amino acids. The CDR3, as DNA: TGCGCCAGCAGCTTGGAGGGCAGGGCAGAGACCCAGTACTTC. The encoded protein is CASSLEGRAETQYF.

The chain uses TRBV19 and TRBJ2-7; the match to TRBD2 covers 14 bases. V shed 3 bases and J 4 bases; nucleotides not matched to a gene: 5. The CDR3 totals 16 residues. Germline V CDR1 and CDR2: LNHDA, SQIVND (reference sequence). This chain's CDR3 is CASSISTSGRGYEQYF. For the CDR3, the DNA is TGTGCCAGTAGTATCTCGACTAGCGGGAGGGGTTACGAGCAGTACTTC. Full variable domain (rest looked up from reference TRBV19 and TRBJ2-7): DGGITQSPKYLFRKEGQNVTLSCEQNLNHDAMYWYRQDPGQGLRLIYYSQIVNDFQKGDIAEGYSVSREKKESFPLTVTSAQKNPTAFYLCASSISTSGRGYEQYFGPGTRLTVT.

This clonotype is classed as hyperexpanded. The chain joins TRBV27 to TRBJ2-3, with 8 bases aligning to TRBD2. J gave up 6 bases and V 8 bases, and 25 bases lay outside the gene matches. The CDR3 is 19 amino acids. Germline CDR1 MNHEY, CDR2 SMNVEV (reference sequence). The CDR3 sequence is CASQHGQREKLIGGDTQYF. Here the CDR3 DNA reads TGTGCCAGCCAACACGGGCAGCGGGAGAAACTCATTGGCGGGGATACGCAGTATTTT.

This rearrangement joins TRBV10-3 to TRBJ2-7, with a possible D match to TRBD1 (6 bases). Germline V gene lookup returns CDR1 ENHRY and CDR2 SYGVKD. V lost 3 bases to trimming and J lost 3 bases, with 15 bases between them. This CDR3 region has 15 residues. CDR3 residues: CAISEGQGRDYEQYF. The CDR3 DNA is TGTGCCATCAGTGAAGGGCAGGGGCGAGACTACGAGCAGTACTTC.

The V gene is TRBV6-7, the J gene TRBJ1-5; D perhaps matches TRBD1 (6 bases). TRBV6-7 qualifies as an ORF whose function is uncertain. Deletions cut 8 bases from V and 10 bases from J, with 24 bases between. The CDR3 runs to 15 residues. CDR3 region: CASPPRQEFASPQHF. The CDR3 bases are TGTGCCAGCCCCCCTAGACAGGAATTCGCCAGCCCCCAGCATTTT.

This clonotype was seen only a few times. The V call is TRBV29-1, the J call TRBJ2-7; a possible D gene is TRBD1 (6 bases). V lost 5 bases, J lost 6 bases, and 17 bases lay in between. The CDR3 loop spans 13 amino acids. Germline CDR1 is SQVTM and CDR2 is ANQGSEA. The CDR3 DNA reads as TGCAGCGTTTTCGCAGGGGTTCCCTTCGAGCAGTACTTC. Amino acid sequence: CSVFAGVPFEQYF.

This chain connects TRBV12-3 or TRBV12-4 to TRBJ2-7; 10 bases match TRBD2. The ends lost 3 bases at V and 5 bases at J; junction bases unmatched: 7. The CDR3 is 15 amino acids. The CDR3 nucleotides are TGTGCCAGCAGTTTGGCTAGCGGGAGAGTAGACGAGCAGTACTTC. Its protein product is CASSLASGRVDEQYF.

This clonotype turned up a few times. V is TRBV6-1 and J is TRBJ2-1; 16 bases fit TRBD2. The CDR3 has 18 residues. Germline CDR1 MNHNS, CDR2 SASEGT. The junction had 10 bases not matched to a gene; V was cut back by 5 bases and J by 6 bases. The CDR3 DNA sequence: TGTGCCAGCAGTTATACCGGGACTAGCGGGAGGGCGGGCAATGAGCAGTTCTTC. Its protein product is CASSYTGTSGRAGNEQFF.

This clonotype was counted a few times. The rearrangement joins TRBV11-2 to TRBJ2-2; D is unresolved. Trimming removed 6 bases at V and 7 bases at J, with 6 bases between. The CDR3 length is 11 residues. CDR1 is SGHAT, CDR2 FQNNGV, per germline. The CDR3 here is CASSYGGELFF. The CDR3 bases are TGTGCCAGCAGTTATGGCGGGGAGCTGTTTTTT.

The chain combines TRBV15 with TRBJ2-7, with 11 bases fitting TRBD1. After removal of 1 base from V and 6 bases from J, the junction contained 5 bases not matched to a gene. This CDR3 spans 15 amino acids. Looked up from germline, CDR1 is LNHNV and CDR2 is YYDKDF (reference sequence). CDR3 coding DNA: TGTGCCACCAGCAGAGGAGGTGGGACAGGGGGCGAGCAGTACTTC. Amino acid sequence: CATSRGGGTGGEQYF.

The chain uses TRBV11-2 and TRBJ2-7; 11 bases fit TRBD2. V dropped 2 bases and J dropped 5; count of bases not matched to a gene: 5. This CDR3 contains 15 residues. The germline V gene encodes CDR1 SGHAT and CDR2 FQNNGV. CDR3 bases: TGTGCCAGCAGCTTAATAGCGGGAGGGCCCCACGAGCAGTACTTC. The encoded protein is CASSLIAGGPHEQYF.

In this sample, this clonotype turned up a few times. Here the CDR3 DNA reads TGTGCTAGTGGTCCGATTACAGGGGGTCAGCCCCAGCATTTT. It encodes CASGPITGGQPQHF. The gene calls are TRBV12-5 and TRBJ1-5; the match to TRBD1 covers 8 bases. V lost 5 bases, J lost 6 bases, and 6 bases stayed unmatched. CDR3 size: 14 residues. The germline V gene encodes CDR1 LGHNT and CDR2 FRNRAP.

Concerning this clonotype: A junction boundary mismatches the germline segment, possibly from a read error. The chain couples TRBV11-2 to TRBJ2-1, with D perhaps matching TRBD1 (6 bases). In germline, CDR1 is SGHAT, CDR2 FQNNGV. The CDR3 is 16 amino acids. The CDR3 sequence: CASSPNAGASYNEQLF. CDR3 nucleotides: TGTGCCAGCAGCCCTAACGCAGGGGCCTCCTACAATGAGCAGTTATTC.

CDR3 nucleotides: TGTGCCACCAGCAGAGCCTGGGCCAGGGGGGCGGAGACCCAGTACTTC. Translating it yields CATSRAWARGAETQYF. The chain uses TRBV15 and TRBJ2-3; tentative D call: TRBD1 (7 bases). Near its end, the DNA agrees better with TRBJ2-5, so the J call may be wrong. CDR1 and CDR2 (germline): LNHNV, YYDKDF (reference sequence). This CDR3 region has 16 residues.

The V call is TRBV28, the J call TRBJ2-7; 14 positions match TRBD2. Germline trimming cut 5 bases from V and 3 bases from J; bases unmatched to any gene: 3. The CDR3 has 15 residues. The germline CDR1 and CDR2 sequences are MDHEN and SYDVKM. The CDR3 DNA reads TGTGCCAGCAGTGAAGGGACTAGCGGGAGCTACGAGCAGTACTTC. It encodes CASSEGTSGSYEQYF. Filled out from reference TRBV28 and TRBJ2-7, the complete variable domain reads DVKVTQSSRYLVKRTGEKVFLECVQDMDHENMFWYRQDPGLGLRLIYFSYDVKMKEKGDIPEGYSVSREKKERFSLILESASTNQTSMYLCASSEGTSGSYEQYFGPGTRLTVT.

The rearrangement uses TRBV20-1 and TRBJ2-6; D uncertain. Germline lookup yields CDR1 DFQATT and CDR2 SNEGSKA (reference sequence). The length of the CDR3 is 13 residues. V gave up 1 base and J gave up 3 bases, with 4 bases separating them. The CDR3 DNA reads as TGCAGTGCTAGAGTGTTTGGGGCCAACGTCCTGACTTTC. Translation gives CSARVFGANVLTF.

Comments on this clonotype: An end of the junction does not agree with germline; a read error may underlie this. V usage is TRBV11-2 and J usage is TRBJ2-1; the D is unclear. The CDR3 has 12 residues. Germline-derived CDR1 and CDR2 are SGHAT and FQNNGV. CDR3 sequence reads: CASSFLGNVQFF. The CDR3 bases are TGTGCCAGCAGCTTCTTAGGGAATGTGCAGTTCTTC.

The chain has TRBV27 and TRBJ2-2, with 8 bases that match TRBD2. The junction had 8 bases not matched to a gene; V was cut back by 5 bases and J by 3 bases. CDR1 is MNHEY, CDR2 SMNVEV, per germline (reference sequence). This CDR3 has 16 residues. In nucleotides, the CDR3 is TGTGCCAGCAGTGCCCTAGGCGGGAGGTACACCGGGGAGCTGTTTTTT. Translating gives CASSALGGRYTGELFF.

V is TRBV6-9 and J is TRBJ2-1; D is ambiguous. CDR1 MNHGY and CDR2 SVAAGI come from the germline V gene. V lost 3 bases and J lost 6, with 12 bases in between. CDR3 size: 14 residues. The CDR3 nucleotides are TGTGCCAGCAGTTACGATTTCTTGGGCAATGAGCAGTTCTTC. Protein: CASSYDFLGNEQFF.